The present entry profiles one T cell receptor (beta chain) with its context. CDR1 is SQVTM and CDR2 is ANQGSEA in the germline V gene. J gave up 9 bases and V 1 base, and 5 bases lay outside the gene matches. The CDR3 covers 12 residues. Seattle patients were enrolled while actively infected and followed longitudinally. In the original workflow: Using reference gene primer amplification, nucleated cell counts were estimated. Profiling relied on immunoSEQ multiplex PCR, and the TCRdb table lists in-frame clones only, not all of them. That table furnishes V, J and clone size, whereas the DNA furnished D and trimming. The data show some 450,000 clones, 70% to 90% seen once. This record belongs to a study of blood T cell repertoires in COVID-19. Study background: Samples came from the United States, Italy and Spain, spanning acute and convalescent COVID-19. From T cells, B-cell-depleted T cells, or PBMCs came the material, which was cDNA or gDNA.

The sequenced material came from peripheral blood. The clonotype comes from a woman in her fifties or sixties with COVID-19, enrolled during active disease. The rearrangement joins TRBV29-1 to TRBJ1-1; TRBD1 matches 7 bases. The CDR3 reads CSVEVGTAQAFF. In DNA form, the CDR3 reads TGCAGCGTTGAAGTGGGGACAGCTCAAGCTTTCTTT. The full variable domain, with the rest looked up from reference TRBV29-1 and TRBJ1-1, is SAVISQKPSRDICQRGTSLTIQCQVDSQVTMMFWYRQQPGQSLTLIATANQGSEATYESGFVIDKFPISRPNLTFSTLTVSNMSPEDSSIYLCSVEVGTAQAFFGQGTRLTVV.